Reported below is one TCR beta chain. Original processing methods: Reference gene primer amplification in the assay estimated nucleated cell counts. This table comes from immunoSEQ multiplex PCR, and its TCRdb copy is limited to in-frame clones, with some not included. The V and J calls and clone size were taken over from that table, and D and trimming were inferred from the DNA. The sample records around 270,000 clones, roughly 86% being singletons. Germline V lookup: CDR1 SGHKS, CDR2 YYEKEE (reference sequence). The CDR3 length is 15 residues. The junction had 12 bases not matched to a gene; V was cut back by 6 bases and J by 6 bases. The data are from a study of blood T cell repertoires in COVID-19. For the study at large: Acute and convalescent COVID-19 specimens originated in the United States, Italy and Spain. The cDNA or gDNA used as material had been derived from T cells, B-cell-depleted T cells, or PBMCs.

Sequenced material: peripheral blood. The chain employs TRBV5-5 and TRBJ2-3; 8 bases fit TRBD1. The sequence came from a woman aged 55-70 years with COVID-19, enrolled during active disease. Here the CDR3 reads CASTFLGTGGDTQYF. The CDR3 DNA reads TGTGCCAGCACCTTCCTCGGGACAGGTGGGGATACGCAGTATTTT.